This T cell receptor beta chain derives from a study of OX40 agonist ivuxolimab in advanced cancers. Study-wide context: Patients in the trial were receiving intravenous ivuxolimab every 2 weeks, at doses of 0.01 to 10 mg/kg. Previous treatment with anti-PD-1, anti-PD-L1 or anti-CTLA-4 therapy was allowed; 35% to 50% had received some.

Here immunoSEQ multiplex PCR was the method, and the copy in TCRdb shows in-frame clones only, minus some. The repertoire holds about 82,000 clones, less than 90% seen once, with 0.75% to 1% in the top ten. This clone was recorded only once. Germline lookup yields CDR1 SGHTA and CDR2 FQGNSA. The CDR3 is made up of 14 amino acids. V lost 7 bases and J 3 bases, leaving 14 bases between the germline ends. The rearrangement joins TRBV7-2 to TRBJ2-3; D gene unclear. This receptor was obtained from an adult with an advanced solid tumor such as melanoma, head and neck, liver or kidney cancer. Source: CD4+ or CD8+ T cells sorted from blood, taken in a trial of the OX40 agonist ivuxolimab. CDR3 residues: CASKRLPRTDTQYF. The CDR3 DNA reads as TGTGCCAGCAAAAGGCTACCCCGGACAGATACGCAGTATTTT. Full variable domain (outside the CDR3, taken from reference TRBV7-2 and TRBJ2-3): GAGVSQSPSNKVTEKGKDVELRCDPISGHTALYWYRQSLGQGLEFLIYFQGNSAPDKSGLPSDRFSAERTGGSVSTLTIQRTQQEDSAVYLCASKRLPRTDTQYFGPGTRLTVL.